This T cell receptor (beta chain) was sequenced during a study of response to subunit inactivated influenza vaccine. Whole-study results and caveats: It was suggested by the authors that few new T cells are recruited by each seasonal influenza vaccination.

The CDR3 is 17 amino acids. Germline V lookup: CDR1 MDHEN, CDR2 SYDVKM. Trimming removed 4 bases from V and 3 bases from J; junction bases left unmatched: 9. Points on this clonotype: The antigen remains undetermined.

TCRdb called the RT-PCR reads again in MiXCR, with one record for every CDR3 protein. The sample has hundreds of thousands of distinct CDR3 sequences, about a sixth seen once. The source of this sequence is a man aged 50 or older who received an inactivated influenza vaccine. Sample: PBMCs from blood, taken approximately 12 days after vaccination. The rearrangement uses TRBV28 and TRBJ2-1; 10 bases are shared with TRBD2. The CDR3, as DNA: TGTGCCAGCAGTTCATCCGGACTAGCGGAGCGCTACAATGAGCAGTTCTTC. Translated: CASSSSGLAERYNEQFF.